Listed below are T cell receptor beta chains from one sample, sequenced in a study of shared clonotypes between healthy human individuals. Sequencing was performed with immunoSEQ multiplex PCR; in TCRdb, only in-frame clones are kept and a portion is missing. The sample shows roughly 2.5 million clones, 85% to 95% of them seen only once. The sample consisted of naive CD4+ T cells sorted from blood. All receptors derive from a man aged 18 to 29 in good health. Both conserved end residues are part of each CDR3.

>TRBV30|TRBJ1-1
CAWSDGQVNTEAFF
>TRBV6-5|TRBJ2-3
CASSYTPMSDTQYF
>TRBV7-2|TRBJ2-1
CASSTRASSRNEQFF
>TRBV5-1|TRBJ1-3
CASSLSTGSGNTIYF
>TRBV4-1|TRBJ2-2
CASSHSGDAGELFF
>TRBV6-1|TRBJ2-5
CASTPGLEGYETQYF
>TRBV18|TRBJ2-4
CASSPGIQNIQYF
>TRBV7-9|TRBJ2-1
CASSRIGKGDEQFF
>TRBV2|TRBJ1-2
CASSEPFRGGVYGYTF
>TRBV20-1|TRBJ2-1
CSARATGEQFF
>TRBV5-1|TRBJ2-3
CASSPVIAGESDTQYF
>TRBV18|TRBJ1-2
CASSPSGTNYGYTF
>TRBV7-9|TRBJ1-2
CASSLALGLLNYGYTF
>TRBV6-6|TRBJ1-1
CASDWRGTENTEAFF
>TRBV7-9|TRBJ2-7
CASSLGLEWDTYEQYF
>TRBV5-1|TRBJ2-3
CASRQAGDTTDTQYF
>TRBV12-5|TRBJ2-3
CASGLAPKEQGAHLGTDTQYF